Listed below are T cell receptor beta chains from one sample, sequenced in a study of PD-1 blockade in classical Hodgkin lymphoma. Sequenced by immunoSEQ multiplex PCR; TCRdb stores in-frame clones only, minus some. The repertoire holds some 25,000 clones, with about four fifths as singletons. The starting material was peripheral blood mononuclear cells (PBMCs), obtained before the second cycle of nivolumab. These receptors were obtained from a human donor with classical Hodgkin lymphoma. The CDR3 runs from the conserved cysteine through the conserved F or W. Each record gives: clone size, V gene, D gene, J gene, CDR3 length, CDR3 DNA, CDR3 protein. D genes are given only for firm matches. Only some rows state a clone size, as once, few, many or a class for expanded clones.

abundance: NA
v_gene: TRBV18
d_gene: NA
j_gene: TRBJ2-1
len: 14
CDR3nt: TGTGCCAGCTCACCACGTGTCAGGGAGGATGAGCAGTTCTTC
CDR3aa: CASSPRVREDEQFF

abundance: once
v_gene: TRBV18
d_gene: NA
j_gene: TRBJ2-1
len: 13
CDR3nt: TGTGCCAGCTCACCACCTCAAAATGCTGAGCAGTTCTTC
CDR3aa: CASSPPQNAEQFF

abundance: NA
v_gene: TRBV29-1
d_gene: NA
j_gene: TRBJ1-2
len: 12
CDR3nt: TGCAGCGCCGGAGGAGGGAACTATGGCTACACCTTC
CDR3aa: CSAGGGNYGYTF

abundance: NA
v_gene: TRBV6-5
d_gene: NA
j_gene: TRBJ2-5
len: 12
CDR3nt: TGTGCCAGCATGTCACTGATAGAGACCCAGTACTTC
CDR3aa: CASMSLIETQYF

abundance: few
v_gene: TRBV5-3
d_gene: NA
j_gene: TRBJ2-2
len: 16
CDR3nt: TGTGCCAGAAGCCCTGCATCACCCAGCGACACCGGGGAGCTGTTTTTT
CDR3aa: CARSPASPSDTGELFF

abundance: large
v_gene: TRBV6-1
d_gene: TRBD1
j_gene: TRBJ1-6
len: 14
CDR3nt: TGTGCCAGCAGTGACATAGGGGGCGCATCACCCCTCCACTTT
CDR3aa: CASSDIGGASPLHF

abundance: NA
v_gene: TRBV11-3
d_gene: NA
j_gene: TRBJ1-1
len: 13
CDR3nt: TGTGCCAGCAGTTTTAATATGAACACTGAAGCTTTCTTT
CDR3aa: CASSFNMNTEAFF

abundance: NA
v_gene: TRBV9
d_gene: NA
j_gene: TRBJ2-3
len: 15
CDR3nt: TGTGCCAGCAGCTCTCGCGGGGTGGGCACAGATACGCAGTATTTT
CDR3aa: CASSSRGVGTDTQYF

abundance: NA
v_gene: TRBV28
d_gene: TRBD2
j_gene: TRBJ2-7
len: 13
CDR3nt: TGTGCCAGCATCGAGCCGGGAGGGTACGAGCAGTACTTC
CDR3aa: CASIEPGGYEQYF

abundance: NA
v_gene: TRBV5-4
d_gene: NA
j_gene: TRBJ2-6
len: 17
CDR3nt: TGTGCCAGCAGCTTAGGAGGGGGGGCCTCTGGGGCCAACGTCCTGACTTTC
CDR3aa: CASSLGGGASGANVLTF

abundance: NA
v_gene: TRBV6-6
d_gene: NA
j_gene: TRBJ2-7
len: 13
CDR3nt: TGTGCCAGCAGTTACTCGACAGTCTACGAGCAGTACTTC
CDR3aa: CASSYSTVYEQYF

abundance: NA
v_gene: TRBV5-1
d_gene: NA
j_gene: TRBJ2-7
len: 15
CDR3nt: TGCGCCAGCAGTTCGGGGGCGCTACCTTCCTACGAGCAGTACTTC
CDR3aa: CASSSGALPSYEQYF

abundance: NA
v_gene: TRBV18
d_gene: TRBD1
j_gene: TRBJ1-2
len: 13
CDR3nt: TGTGCCAGCTCCCAGGGGGCGGACTATGGCTACACCTTC
CDR3aa: CASSQGADYGYTF

abundance: NA
v_gene: TRBV7-9
d_gene: NA
j_gene: TRBJ1-2
len: 14
CDR3nt: TGTGCCAGCGCTATGGGCGGATCTAACTATGGCTACACCTTC
CDR3aa: CASAMGGSNYGYTF

abundance: NA
v_gene: TRBV21-1
d_gene: NA
j_gene: TRBJ2-5
len: 14
CDR3nt: TGTGCCAGCAGCTGGGACAGGGGCGGAGAGACCCAGTACTTC
CDR3aa: CASSWDRGGETQYF

abundance: NA
v_gene: TRBV15
d_gene: NA
j_gene: TRBJ1-3
len: 14
CDR3nt: TGTGCCACCAGCAGAGACCGAACCTCGCGCACCATATATTTT
CDR3aa: CATSRDRTSRTIYF

abundance: few
v_gene: TRBV14
d_gene: NA
j_gene: TRBJ1-1
len: 14
CDR3nt: TGTGCCAGCAGCTACCGAGGGGCGAGCACTGAAGCTTTCTTT
CDR3aa: CASSYRGASTEAFF

abundance: NA
v_gene: TRBV6-6
d_gene: NA
j_gene: TRBJ2-1
len: 15
CDR3nt: TGTGCCAGCAGTGTCGTCGAGCGGGTTTACAATGAGCAGTTCTTC
CDR3aa: CASSVVERVYNEQFF

abundance: NA
v_gene: TRBV7-9
d_gene: NA
j_gene: TRBJ2-3
len: 14
CDR3nt: TGTGCCAGCAGCTTAGCCCGGGGCACAGATACGCAGTATTTT
CDR3aa: CASSLARGTDTQYF

abundance: few
v_gene: TRBV2
d_gene: NA
j_gene: TRBJ2-3
len: 13
CDR3nt: TGTGCCAGCATTAAGGACTACACAGATACGCAGTATTTT
CDR3aa: CASIKDYTDTQYF

abundance: NA
v_gene: TRBV2
d_gene: NA
j_gene: TRBJ1-6
len: 15
CDR3nt: TGTGCCAGCAGTGAACAAGGGCTAGCGGGTTCACCCCTCCACTTT
CDR3aa: CASSEQGLAGSPLHF

abundance: NA
v_gene: TRBV19
d_gene: NA
j_gene: TRBJ1-6
len: 14
CDR3nt: TGTGCCAGTAGTACGTCCGACAGGTATTCACCCCTCCACTTT
CDR3aa: CASSTSDRYSPLHF

abundance: NA
v_gene: TRBV14
d_gene: NA
j_gene: TRBJ2-5
len: 13
CDR3nt: TGTGCCAGCAGCCAAGATCATCGACAGGTCCAGTACTTC
CDR3aa: CASSQDHRQVQYF

abundance: NA
v_gene: TRBV15
d_gene: NA
j_gene: TRBJ1-1
len: 15
CDR3nt: TGTGCCACCAGCAGAGACGGCAGAGGGAACACTGAAGCTTTCTTT
CDR3aa: CATSRDGRGNTEAFF

abundance: NA
v_gene: TRBV5-6
d_gene: NA
j_gene: TRBJ2-7
len: 12
CDR3nt: TGTGCCAGCAGCCTCAGGATTTACGAGCAGTACTTC
CDR3aa: CASSLRIYEQYF

abundance: NA
v_gene: TRBV7-9
d_gene: TRBD1
j_gene: TRBJ2-7
len: 16
CDR3nt: TGTGCCAGCAGCTTAACCGGGACAGGGAATCCCTACGAGCAGTACTTC
CDR3aa: CASSLTGTGNPYEQYF